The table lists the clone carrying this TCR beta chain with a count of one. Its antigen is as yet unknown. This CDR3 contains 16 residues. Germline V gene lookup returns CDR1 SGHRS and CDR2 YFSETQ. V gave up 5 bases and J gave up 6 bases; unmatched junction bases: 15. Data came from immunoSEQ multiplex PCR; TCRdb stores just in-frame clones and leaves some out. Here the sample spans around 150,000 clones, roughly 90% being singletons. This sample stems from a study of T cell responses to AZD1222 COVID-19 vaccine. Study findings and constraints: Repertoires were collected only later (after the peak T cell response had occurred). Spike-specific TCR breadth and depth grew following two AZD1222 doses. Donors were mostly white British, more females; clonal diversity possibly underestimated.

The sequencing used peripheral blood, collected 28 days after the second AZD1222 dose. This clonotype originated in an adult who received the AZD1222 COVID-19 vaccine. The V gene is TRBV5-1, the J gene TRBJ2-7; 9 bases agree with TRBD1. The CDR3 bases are TGCGCCAGCAGTTGGGGTACGGACAGGGGACGAGTCGAGCAGTACTTC. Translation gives CASSWGTDRGRVEQYF. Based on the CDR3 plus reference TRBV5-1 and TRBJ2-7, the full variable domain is KAGVTQTPRYLIKTRGQQVTLSCSPISGHRSVSWYQQTPGQGLQFLFEYFSETQRNKGNFPGRFSGRQFSNSRSEMNVSTLELGDSALYLCASSWGTDRGRVEQYFGPGTRLTVT.